These 23 T cell receptor beta chains were all obtained from the same sample, sequenced in a study of blood T cell repertoires in COVID-19. Here immunoSEQ multiplex PCR was the method, and the copy in TCRdb shows in-frame clones only, minus some. The sample consists of 210,000 or so clones, approximately 90% of them appearing once. Sequenced material: peripheral blood. These receptors all come from a woman aged 40-49 years with acute or convalescent COVID-19.

A single count supports this clone. The CDR3 is CAISVGGANNQPQHF. In nucleotides, the CDR3 is TGTGCCATCAGTGTTGGGGGGGCTAACAATCAGCCCCAGCATTTT. V is TRBV10-3 and J is TRBJ1-5; tentatively, D is TRBD1 (6 bases). The germline V gene encodes CDR1 ENHRY and CDR2 SYGVKD. Trimming pared 4 bases from V and 3 bases from J, leaving 13 bases between. The CDR3 spans 15 residues.

V is TRBV19 and J is TRBJ1-2, with 7 nucleotides matching TRBD1. The CDR3 runs to 15 residues. CDR1 and CDR2 (germline): LNHDA, SQIVND (reference sequence). Losses at the gene ends were 5 bases for V and 7 bases for J; bases not matched to a gene: 13. The CDR3 nucleotides read TGTGCCAGTAGTCCACCGGGACAGACCTTTGGTGGCTACACCTTC. Protein sequence: CASSPPGQTFGGYTF.

This clone was seen just once. The V call is TRBV7-8, the J call TRBJ1-4, with 7 nucleotides matching TRBD1. This CDR3 is 15 amino acids long. Germline trimming cut 2 bases from V and 5 bases from J; bases unmatched to any gene: 5. Germline values: CDR1 SGHVS, CDR2 FQNEAQ. The CDR3 nucleotides are TGTGCCAGCAGCTTACGAACAGGGGTAAATGAAAAACTGTTTTTT. Its translation is CASSLRTGVNEKLFF.

The V gene is TRBV25-1, the J gene TRBJ1-2; tentative D call: TRBD1 (6 bases). This CDR3 spans 12 amino acids. Per germline, CDR1 MGHDK and CDR2 SYGVNS. V was clipped by 1 base and J by 8 bases, with 8 bases between them. The CDR3 here is CASSESGGGYTF. CDR3 nucleotides: TGTGCCAGCAGTGAATCGGGGGGCGGCTACACCTTC.

The V and J genes are TRBV6-4 and TRBJ2-1, with D perhaps matching TRBD2 (7 bases). This CDR3 comprises 15 residues. The V and J ends lost 0 bases and 9 bases respectively, with 15 bases between them. Germline V CDR1 and CDR2: MRHNA, SNTAGT. The DNA of the CDR3 is TGTGCCAGCAGTGACTCTGTGGGGGGGCAGGGTGAGCAGTTCTTC. Protein: CASSDSVGGQGEQFF.

The gene calls are TRBV14 and TRBJ1-2; D may be TRBD1 (5 bases). V was trimmed by 1 base and J by 1 base, leaving 7 bases between them. Germline assignment: CDR1 SGHDN and CDR2 FVKESK. The CDR3 consists of 14 residues. The DNA for the CDR3 is TGTGCCAGCAGCCAAGCGGGGGTTAACTATGGCTACACCTTC. It encodes CASSQAGVNYGYTF.

This clone was recorded once. This chain uses TRBV5-1 with TRBJ1-3; D is uncertain. V was clipped by 1 base and J by 0 bases, with 11 bases between them. Germline CDR1 is SGHRS and CDR2 is YFSETQ. This CDR3 is built from 16 residues. The CDR3 protein is CASSLWSASSGNTIYF. The CDR3 coding sequence is TGCGCCAGCAGCTTGTGGAGCGCCAGCTCTGGAAACACCATATATTTT.

The CDR3 nucleotides are TGTGCCAGCAGTCCATTCAGGGGGCGCGTTGAAAAACTGTTTTTT. This gives the protein CASSPFRGRVEKLFF. V usage is TRBV6-2 or TRBV6-3 and J usage is TRBJ1-4; 8 nucleotides match TRBD1. Trimming removed 5 bases from V and 7 bases from J; junction bases left unmatched: 9. The CDR3 has 15 residues. Germline assignment: CDR1 MNHEY and CDR2 SVGEGT.

The table lists this clone with a count of one. The V and J genes are TRBV5-5 and TRBJ1-4; 7 bases line up with TRBD1. The trim removed 4 bases at V and 7 bases at J, leaving 10 bases unmatched. The V gene's germline CDR1 is SGHKS and CDR2 YYEKEE (reference sequence). The CDR3 length is 15 residues. The DNA of the CDR3 is TGTGCCAGCAGCCCGACAGGGATTGTCAGTGAAAAACTGTTTTTT. Encoded protein: CASSPTGIVSEKLFF.

This sequence joins TRBV6-5 and TRBJ1-5; no firm D call. CDR1 is MNHEY and CDR2 is SVGAGI in the germline V gene. The CDR3 spans 15 residues. Between the trimmed V and J ends, which lost 7 bases and 7 bases, there was a span of 20 bases. In DNA form, the CDR3 reads TGTGCCAGCACGTATGGGAGGAGGGATTCGCAGCCCCAGCATTTT. It codes for CASTYGRRDSQPQHF.

The chain joins TRBV21-1 to TRBJ2-7; TRBD1 is the table's D call and was not checked against the DNA. TRBV21-1 is tagged as a pseudogene. The CDR3 covers 15 residues. In nucleotides, the CDR3 is TGTGCCAGCTGGTCGACCGGGACAGGGGTCGACGAGCAGTACGTC. Encoded protein: CASWSTGTGVDEQYV.

The chain uses TRBV4-1 and TRBJ1-2; 9 bases line up with TRBD1. In germline, CDR1 is MGHRA, CDR2 YSYEKL. The CDR3 is 16 amino acids. The junction had 10 bases not matched to a gene; V was cut back by 0 bases and J by 8 bases. CDR3 sequence (DNA): TGCGCCAGCAGCCAAGATCTCGTCGGGACAGGGAGAGGCTACACCTTC. Translation gives CASSQDLVGTGRGYTF.

This chain links TRBV15 with TRBJ2-3; the D gene is possibly TRBD2 (6 bases). Germline CDR1 and CDR2: LNHNV and YYDKDF (reference sequence). The CDR3 contains 15 residues. V was shortened by 1 base and J by 5 bases, with 13 bases between the two germline ends. The CDR3, as DNA: TGTGCCACCAGCAGAGGCGACAGCGGGTTAGATACGCAGTATTTT. It is translated as CATSRGDSGLDTQYF.

This chain connects TRBV11-2 to TRBJ2-2, with TRBD2 matching 10 bases. CDR3 size: 17 residues. V dropped 5 bases and J dropped 0; count of bases not matched to a gene: 6. The germline V gene has CDR1 SGHAT and CDR2 FQNNGV. The CDR3 coding sequence is TGTGCCAGCAGCCCGCGGACTAGCGGATCGAACACCGGGGAGCTGTTTTTT. Amino acid sequence: CASSPRTSGSNTGELFF.

The rearrangement uses TRBV7-6 and TRBJ2-3; 8 nucleotides match TRBD2. V shed 1 base and J 1 base; nucleotides not matched to a gene: 4. Germline V CDR1 and CDR2: SGHVS, FNYEAQ. The CDR3 spans 16 residues. CDR3 protein: CASSLVAGGGTDTQYF. The CDR3 DNA follows: TGTGCCAGCAGCTTAGTGGCGGGGGGTGGCACAGATACGCAGTATTTT.

The sample holds a few counts of this clone. V is TRBV30 and J is TRBJ1-1, with D tentatively TRBD1 (6 bases). Germline values: CDR1 GTSNPN, CDR2 SVGIG (reference sequence). V was trimmed by 3 bases and J by 1 base, leaving 12 bases between them. The CDR3 consists of 14 residues. CDR3: CAWRRGQWNTEAFF. The CDR3 DNA reads TGTGCCTGGAGAAGAGGACAGTGGAACACTGAAGCTTTCTTT. The variable domain in full, completed from reference TRBV30 and TRBJ1-1, reads SQTIHQWPATLVQPVGSPLSLECTVEGTSNPNLYWYRQAAGRGLQLLFYSVGIGQISSEVPQNLSASRPQDRQFILSSKKLLLSDSGFYLCAWRRGQWNTEAFFGQGTRLTVV.

This chain uses TRBV2 with TRBJ1-1; no firm D call. V lost 7 bases, J lost 1 base, and 13 bases lay in between. Germline loops: CDR1 SNHLY, CDR2 FYNNEI. The CDR3 extends over 14 amino acids. The CDR3 sequence: CASTRRGQNTEAFF. The CDR3 bases are TGTGCCAGCACCCGGAGAGGTCAGAACACTGAAGCTTTCTTT.

The J gene is TRBJ1-6, the V gene TRBV7-9, with D possibly being TRBD1 (6 bases). The germline V gene has CDR1 SEHNR and CDR2 FQNEAQ (reference sequence). Trimming shortened V by 0 bases and J by 4 bases, and 16 bases separated the two germline ends. This CDR3 contains 18 residues. CDR3 coding DNA: TGTGCCAGCAGCTTAGCCGGGCGTCATAGGGGGTATAATTCACCCCTCCACTTT. Protein: CASSLAGRHRGYNSPLHF. The full variable domain, rest sourced from reference TRBV7-9 and TRBJ1-6, is DTGVSQNPRHKITKRGQNVTFRCDPISEHNRLYWYRQTLGQGPEFLTYFQNEAQLEKSRLLSDRFSAERPKGSFSTLEIQRTEQGDSAMYLCASSLAGRHRGYNSPLHFGNGTRLTVT.

This chain connects TRBV28 to TRBJ1-2; 8 bases are shared with TRBD1. This CDR3 contains 12 residues. Germline loops: CDR1 MDHEN, CDR2 SYDVKM. V lost 8 bases and J lost 8; bases outside the gene matches: 7. This chain's CDR3 is CASLTQGAGYTF. The CDR3 nucleotides are TGTGCCAGCTTAACCCAGGGGGCAGGCTACACCTTC.

The gene calls are TRBV25-1 and TRBJ2-1; 9 positions agree with TRBD1. Germline values: CDR1 MGHDK, CDR2 SYGVNS. There are 16 residues in the CDR3. After removal of 4 bases from V and 8 bases from J, the junction contained 12 bases not matched to a gene. The DNA of the CDR3 is TGTGCCAGCAGTGGGATCGACAGGGGGTTACCGGATGAGCAGTTCTTC. This gives the protein CASSGIDRGLPDEQFF. Full variable domain (outside the CDR3, taken from reference TRBV25-1 and TRBJ2-1): EADIYQTPRYLVIGTGKKITLECSQTMGHDKMYWYQQDPGMELHLIHYSYGVNSTEKGDLSSESTVSRIRTEHFPLTLESARPSHTSQYLCASSGIDRGLPDEQFFGPGTRLTVL.

This sequence joins TRBV11-3 and TRBJ2-2; TRBD2 matches 13 bases. Germline V CDR1 and CDR2: SGHNT, YENEEA. CDR3 length equals 16 residues. V lost 4 bases and J lost 8; bases outside the gene matches: 7. The CDR3 sequence: CASSSRLAGGPGELFF. The CDR3 DNA sequence: TGTGCCAGCAGCTCCCGACTAGCGGGGGGACCTGGGGAGCTGTTTTTT. The complete variable domain, with remaining parts taken from reference TRBV11-3 and TRBJ2-2, reads EAGVVQSPRYKIIEKKQPVAFWCNPISGHNTLYWYLQNLGQGPELLIRYENEEAVDDSQLPKDRFSAERLKGVDSTLKIQPAELGDSAVYLCASSSRLAGGPGELFFGEGSRLTVL.

This chain joins TRBV5-1 and TRBJ2-1, with 10 nucleotides matching TRBD2. CDR3 size: 15 residues. Germline-derived CDR1 and CDR2 are SGHRS and YFSETQ. The ends lost 5 bases at V and 3 bases at J; junction bases unmatched: 5. The CDR3 protein is CASRLAGALYNEQFF. DNA of the CDR3: TGCGCCAGCAGGCTAGCGGGGGCCCTCTACAATGAGCAGTTCTTC.

The chain couples TRBV3-1 (or the pseudogene TRBV3-2) to TRBJ2-1; D might be TRBD2 (7 bases). Germline loops: CDR1 LGHDT, CDR2 YNNKEL (reference sequence). This CDR3 has 15 residues. V dropped 0 bases and J dropped 7 bases, with 13 bases sitting between them. CDR3 sequence reads: CASSQDLGGRNEQFF. CDR3 nucleotide sequence: TGTGCCAGCAGCCAAGATCTCGGGGGGCGTAATGAGCAGTTCTTC.